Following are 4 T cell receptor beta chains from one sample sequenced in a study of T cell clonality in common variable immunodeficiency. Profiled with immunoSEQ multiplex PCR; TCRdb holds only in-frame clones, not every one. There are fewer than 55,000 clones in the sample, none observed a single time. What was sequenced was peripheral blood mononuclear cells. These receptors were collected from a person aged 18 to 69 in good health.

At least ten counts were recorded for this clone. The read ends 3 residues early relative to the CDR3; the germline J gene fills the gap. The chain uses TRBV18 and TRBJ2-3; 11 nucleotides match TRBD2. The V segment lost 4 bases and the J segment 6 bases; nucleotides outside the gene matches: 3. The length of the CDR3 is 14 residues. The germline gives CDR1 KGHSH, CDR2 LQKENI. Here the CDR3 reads CASSLGLAGDTQYF. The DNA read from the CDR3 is TGTGCCAGCTCACTCGGACTAGCGGGTGATACG.

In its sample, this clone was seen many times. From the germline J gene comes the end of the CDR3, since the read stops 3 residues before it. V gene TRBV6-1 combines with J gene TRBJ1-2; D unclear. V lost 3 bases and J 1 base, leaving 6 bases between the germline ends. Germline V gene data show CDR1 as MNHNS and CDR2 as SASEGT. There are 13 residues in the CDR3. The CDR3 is CASSDSFNYGYTF. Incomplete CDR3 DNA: TGTGCCAGCAGTGATAGCTTTAACTATGGC.

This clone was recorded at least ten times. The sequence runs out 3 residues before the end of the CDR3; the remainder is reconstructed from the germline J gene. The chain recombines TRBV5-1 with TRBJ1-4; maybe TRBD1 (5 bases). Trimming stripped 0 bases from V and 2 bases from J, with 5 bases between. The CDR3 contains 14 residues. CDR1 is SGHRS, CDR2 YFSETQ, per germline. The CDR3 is CASSLAGTNEKLFF. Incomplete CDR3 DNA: TGCGCCAGCAGCTTGGCAGGGACTAATGAAAAA. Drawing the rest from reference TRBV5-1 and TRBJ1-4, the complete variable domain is KAGVTQTPRYLIKTRGQQVTLSCSPISGHRSVSWYQQTPGQGLQFLFEYFSETQRNKGNFPGRFSGRQFSNSRSEMNVSTLELGDSALYLCASSLAGTNEKLFFGSGTQLSVL.

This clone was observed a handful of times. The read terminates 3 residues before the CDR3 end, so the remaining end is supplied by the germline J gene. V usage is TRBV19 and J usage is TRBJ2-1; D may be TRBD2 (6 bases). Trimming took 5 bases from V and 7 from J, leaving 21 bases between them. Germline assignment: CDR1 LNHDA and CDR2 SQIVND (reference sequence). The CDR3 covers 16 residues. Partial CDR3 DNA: TGTGCCAGTAGTGCTCCGACTAGAACTCCCCCTAATGAG. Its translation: CASSAPTRTPPNE. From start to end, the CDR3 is CASSAPTRTPPNEQFF.